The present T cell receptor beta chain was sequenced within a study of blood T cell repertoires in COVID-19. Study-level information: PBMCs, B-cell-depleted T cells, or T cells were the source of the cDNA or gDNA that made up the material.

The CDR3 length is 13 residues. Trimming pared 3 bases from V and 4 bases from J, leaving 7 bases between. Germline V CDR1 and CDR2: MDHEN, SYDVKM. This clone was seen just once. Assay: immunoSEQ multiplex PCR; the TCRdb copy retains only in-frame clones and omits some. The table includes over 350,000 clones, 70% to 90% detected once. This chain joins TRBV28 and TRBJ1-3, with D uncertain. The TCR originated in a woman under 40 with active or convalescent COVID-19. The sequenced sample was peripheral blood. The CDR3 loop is CASSFLAGNTIYF. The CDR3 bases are TGTGCCAGCAGTTTTTTAGCGGGAAACACCATATATTTT.